The rows below give T cell receptor beta chains drawn from one sample of a study of human T cells and chemical hapten exposure. A single record per CDR3 protein comes from TCRdb applying MiXCR to the RACE reads. This sample has fewer than 100,000 distinct CDR3 sequences; 12% occur once, and the top ten carry over 2%. Source: whole blood, taken in connection with sensitization to the hapten diphenylcyclopropenone (DPC). Source of these receptors: a middle-aged woman with alopecia areata. Some clones in this sample may be carry-over from other donors' samples. Each CDR3 is given with its conserved first and last residue. The order of the fields is clone size, J gene, D gene, V gene, CDR3 protein, CDR3 DNA. The D gene is left open where the match is weak. Clone size is not always given. Where it is, it says once, few, many or a class for expanded clones.

clone_size: many
j_call: TRBJ2-3
d_call: TRBD2
v_call: TRBV12-3/TRBV12-4
cdr3_aa: CASSFRGSGGDTQYF
cdr3_nt: TGTGCCAGCAGTTTTCGCGGGAGTGGGGGAGATACGCAGTATTTT

clone_size: few
j_call: TRBJ2-1
d_call: -
v_call: TRBV4-3
cdr3_aa: CASSQEASSYNEQFF
cdr3_nt: TGCGCCAGCAGCCAAGAAGCAAGCTCCTACAATGAGCAGTTCTTC

clone_size: -
j_call: TRBJ2-7
d_call: TRBD1
v_call: TRBV9
cdr3_aa: CASSEGQGYFNEQYF
cdr3_nt: TGTGCCAGCAGCGAAGGACAGGGTTATTTTAACGAGCAGTACTTC

clone_size: -
j_call: TRBJ1-3
d_call: -
v_call: TRBV7-2
cdr3_aa: CASSFTHGSGNTIYF
cdr3_nt: TGTGCCAGCAGCTTTACACACGGCTCTGGAAACACCATATATTTT

clone_size: many
j_call: TRBJ1-2
d_call: -
v_call: TRBV6-5
cdr3_aa: CASSYRRGNYGYTF
cdr3_nt: TGTGCCAGCAGTTACCGTCGCGGTAACTATGGCTACACCTTC

clone_size: many
j_call: TRBJ2-7
d_call: TRBD2
v_call: TRBV6-2/TRBV6-3
cdr3_aa: CASIRAGPYEQYF
cdr3_nt: TGTGCCAGCATTAGAGCGGGACCCTACGAGCAGTACTTC

clone_size: few
j_call: TRBJ2-7
d_call: -
v_call: TRBV7-2
cdr3_aa: CASSLREDYEQYF
cdr3_nt: TGTGCCAGCAGCTTAAGGGAGGACTACGAGCAGTACTTC

clone_size: few
j_call: TRBJ1-1
d_call: -
v_call: TRBV28
cdr3_aa: CANYGVLTEAFF
cdr3_nt: TGTGCCAACTACGGTGTGTTAACTGAAGCTTTCTTT

clone_size: -
j_call: TRBJ2-5
d_call: TRBD2
v_call: TRBV29-1
cdr3_aa: CSAGTSGRETQYF
cdr3_nt: TGCAGCGCAGGAACTAGCGGACGGGAGACCCAGTACTTC

clone_size: -
j_call: TRBJ2-1
d_call: -
v_call: TRBV4-3
cdr3_aa: CASSQGLSGGKTTEQFF
cdr3_nt: TGCGCCAGCAGCCAAGGATTGTCCGGCGGGAAGACCACTGAGCAGTTCTTC

clone_size: few
j_call: TRBJ1-1
d_call: -
v_call: TRBV6-2/TRBV6-3
cdr3_aa: CASSYVRQPYTEAFF
cdr3_nt: TGTGCCAGCAGTTACGTGAGACAGCCTTACACTGAAGCTTTCTTT

clone_size: many
j_call: TRBJ2-7
d_call: -
v_call: TRBV4-3
cdr3_aa: CASSQDKWSFYEQYF
cdr3_nt: TGCGCCAGCAGCCAAGATAAGTGGAGTTTCTACGAGCAGTACTTC

clone_size: few
j_call: TRBJ2-1
d_call: -
v_call: TRBV12-5
cdr3_aa: CASGLVGLRGRGGSDEQFF
cdr3_nt: TGTGCTAGTGGTTTGGTCGGACTTCGCGGGAGAGGGGGTTCTGATGAGCAGTTCTTC

clone_size: -
j_call: TRBJ2-5
d_call: TRBD2
v_call: TRBV29-1
cdr3_aa: CSVKASGKETQYF
cdr3_nt: TGCAGCGTCAAGGCTAGCGGGAAAGAGACCCAGTACTTC

clone_size: -
j_call: TRBJ2-2
d_call: -
v_call: TRBV20-1
cdr3_aa: CSDETPGSWGHLNSPIENTGELFF
cdr3_nt: TGCAGTGATGAGACCCCTGGGTCTTGGGGACATCTTAACTCTCCAATAGAGAACACCGGGGAGCTGTTTTTT

clone_size: -
j_call: TRBJ2-3
d_call: -
v_call: TRBV9
cdr3_aa: CASSISAGTDTQYF
cdr3_nt: TGTGCCAGCAGCATTAGTGCTGGCACAGATACGCAGTATTTT

clone_size: -
j_call: TRBJ2-1
d_call: -
v_call: TRBV4-1
cdr3_aa: CASSQGTPGYNEQFF
cdr3_nt: TGCGCCAGCAGCCAAGGTACCCCAGGGTACAATGAGCAGTTCTTC

clone_size: few
j_call: TRBJ2-7
d_call: -
v_call: TRBV11-2
cdr3_aa: CASSLDWGYEQYF
cdr3_nt: TGTGCCAGCAGCTTAGATTGGGGGTACGAGCAGTACTTC

clone_size: many
j_call: TRBJ2-6
d_call: TRBD1
v_call: TRBV19
cdr3_aa: CASSHGDRGANVLTF
cdr3_nt: TGTGCCAGTAGCCATGGGGACAGGGGAGCCAACGTCCTGACTTTC

clone_size: -
j_call: TRBJ2-7
d_call: TRBD2
v_call: TRBV12-3/TRBV12-4
cdr3_aa: CASSSGASGSSYEQYF
cdr3_nt: TGTGCCAGCTCCTCAGGGGCTAGCGGGAGCTCCTACGAGCAGTACTTC

clone_size: -
j_call: TRBJ1-2
d_call: -
v_call: TRBV29-1
cdr3_aa: CSVEDLRTGYTF
cdr3_nt: TGCAGCGTTGAAGATCTCCGGACCGGCTACACCTTC

clone_size: few
j_call: TRBJ1-6
d_call: TRBD1
v_call: TRBV12-3/TRBV12-4
cdr3_aa: CASSHDREGSPLHF
cdr3_nt: TGTGCCAGCAGCCACGACAGGGAAGGCTCACCCCTCCACTTT

clone_size: few
j_call: TRBJ1-5
d_call: -
v_call: TRBV28
cdr3_aa: CASRWGAYNQPQHF
cdr3_nt: TGTGCCAGCAGGTGGGGGGCCTACAATCAGCCCCAGCATTTT

clone_size: -
j_call: TRBJ2-7
d_call: -
v_call: TRBV7-9
cdr3_aa: CASSLATYEQYF
cdr3_nt: TGTGCCAGCAGCTTAGCAACCTACGAGCAGTACTTC

clone_size: few
j_call: TRBJ2-3
d_call: -
v_call: TRBV25-1
cdr3_aa: CASSRPATDTQYF
cdr3_nt: TGTGCCAGCAGTCGTCCGGCAACAGATACGCAGTATTTT

clone_size: -
j_call: TRBJ2-3
d_call: -
v_call: TRBV6-5
cdr3_aa: CASSQTRTNTQYF
cdr3_nt: TGTGCCAGCAGTCAAACGCGGACTAATACGCAGTATTTT

clone_size: -
j_call: TRBJ1-6
d_call: TRBD1
v_call: TRBV12-3/TRBV12-4
cdr3_aa: CASSPRQGGNSPLHF
cdr3_nt: TGTGCCAGCAGTCCTCGACAGGGAGGTAATTCACCCCTCCACTTT

clone_size: few
j_call: TRBJ2-5
d_call: TRBD2
v_call: TRBV3-1
cdr3_aa: CASSQDRSGRAGRETQYF
cdr3_nt: TGTGCCAGCAGCCAAGATAGGAGCGGGAGGGCCGGTCGGGAGACCCAGTACTTC

clone_size: few
j_call: TRBJ2-2
d_call: TRBD1
v_call: TRBV5-1
cdr3_aa: CASNTGTGGPGELFF
cdr3_nt: TGCGCCAGCAATACCGGGACAGGGGGCCCCGGGGAGCTGTTTTTT

clone_size: -
j_call: TRBJ1-1
d_call: TRBD1
v_call: TRBV29-1
cdr3_aa: CSVGRTGLGEAFF
cdr3_nt: TGCAGCGTTGGCCGGACAGGGTTGGGTGAAGCTTTCTTT

clone_size: many
j_call: TRBJ1-5
d_call: -
v_call: TRBV21-1
cdr3_aa: CASSKRENSHNSNQPQHF
cdr3_nt: TGTGCCAGCAGCAAACGGGAGAACAGTCATAATAGCAATCAGCCCCAGCATTTT

clone_size: few
j_call: TRBJ2-1
d_call: -
v_call: TRBV20-1
cdr3_aa: CSARGRVYNEQFF
cdr3_nt: TGCAGTGCTAGAGGTCGGGTCTACAATGAGCAGTTCTTC

clone_size: -
j_call: TRBJ1-4
d_call: -
v_call: TRBV6-2/TRBV6-3
cdr3_aa: CASKEHGGEKLFF
cdr3_nt: TGTGCCAGTAAGGAACATGGCGGCGAAAAACTGTTTTTT